This TCR beta chain was identified in a study of OX40 agonist ivuxolimab in advanced cancers. Collection of blood occurred at baseline, at cycle 4 day 1, and at cycle 7 day 1. Sequencing used immunoSEQ multiplex PCR; TCRdb keeps in-frame clones, though not all of them. The table shows about 76,000 clones, with around 86% occurring only once. For this clone: Its specificity is not known.

Points from the study as a whole: The specificity for antigen of the expanded peripheral T cells was not determined. Clones of CD4+ and CD8+ blood T cells grew by week 6 at doses of 0.1 to 3.0 mg/kg. Among T cells, CD8+ cells averaged more expanded clones than CD4+ cells.

The ends lost 4 bases at V and 5 bases at J; junction bases unmatched: 9. Germline assignment: CDR1 LNHDA and CDR2 SQIVND (reference sequence). The CDR3 spans 15 residues. The receptor comes from an adult with an advanced solid tumor such as melanoma, head and neck, liver or kidney cancer. V is TRBV19 and J is TRBJ2-5, with 8 bases fitting TRBD1. Sequences were derived from CD4+ or CD8+ T cells sorted from blood, sampled in a trial of the OX40 agonist ivuxolimab. In DNA, the CDR3 is TGTGCCAGTAGTAGACTGACAGGGGTACGGGAGACCCAGTACTTC. Translated, it gives CASSRLTGVRETQYF. The full variable domain, in which reference TRBV19 and TRBJ2-5 provide the parts outside the CDR3, is DGGITQSPKYLFRKEGQNVTLSCEQNLNHDAMYWYRQDPGQGLRLIYYSQIVNDFQKGDIAEGYSVSREKKESFPLTVTSAQKNPTAFYLCASSRLTGVRETQYFGPGTRLLVL.